This passage covers 8 T cell receptor beta chains from one sample sequenced in a study of blood T cell repertoires in COVID-19. Clones were sequenced by immunoSEQ multiplex PCR, and TCRdb holds only the in-frame ones, with some missing. The sample includes some 110,000 clones, around 74% seen only once; the top ten take around 6%. Specimen: peripheral blood. The receptors originated from a man older than 75 with COVID-19, enrolled during active disease.

The V and J genes are TRBV28 and TRBJ2-3, with a weak D call TRBD2 (5 bases). V lost 2 bases and J lost 2, with 11 bases in between. CDR1 MDHEN and CDR2 SYDVKM come from the germline V gene. CDR3 length: 15 amino acids. The CDR3 DNA follows: TGTGCCAGCAGTTTACGAGGAGGTTACACAGATACGCAGTATTTT. It translates to CASSLRGGYTDTQYF.

The chain uses TRBV28 and TRBJ2-1, with TRBD2 matching 8 bases. The length of the CDR3 is 14 residues. CDR1 MDHEN and CDR2 SYDVKM come from the germline V gene. The V and J ends lost 7 bases and 0 bases, in that order; junction bases with no gene match: 2. The DNA of the CDR3 is TGTGCCAGCATCACTAGCGGCTCCTACAATGAGCAGTTCTTC. The encoded protein is CASITSGSYNEQFF.

This chain links TRBV6-4 with TRBJ2-2; TRBD2 is a possible D gene (6 bases). The CDR3 totals 18 residues. The germline gives CDR1 MRHNA, CDR2 SNTAGT. Trimming pared 2 bases from V and 0 bases from J, leaving 16 bases between. The CDR3 region is CASSDEGISGPNTGELFF. In DNA form, the CDR3 reads TGTGCCAGCAGTGACGAGGGGATAAGCGGGCCGAACACCGGGGAGCTGTTTTTT.

The genes are TRBV10-3 and TRBJ2-7; a weak D match, TRBD2 (6 bases). CDR1 is ENHRY and CDR2 is SYGVKD in the germline V gene. This CDR3 has 15 residues. Trimming took off 4 bases at V and 6 bases at J, with 19 bases between the two ends. The CDR3 DNA sequence: TGTGCCATCAGTGCGGACGGTTATTCGGAGGGCGAGCAGTACTTC. It translates to CAISADGYSEGEQYF.

The chain joins TRBV12-3 or TRBV12-4 to TRBJ1-2; a possible D gene is TRBD1 (6 bases). CDR3 length: 12 amino acids. V dropped 5 bases and J dropped 7 bases, with 11 bases sitting between them. Here the CDR3 DNA reads TGTGCCAGCAGTAGGGGGTGGAGTGGCTACACCTTC. Translation gives CASSRGWSGYTF.

This clone was found once. J is TRBJ2-1 and V is TRBV3-1 (or the pseudogene TRBV3-2); maybe TRBD2 (6 bases). The V gene's germline CDR1 is LGHDT and CDR2 YNNKEL (reference sequence). CDR3 length: 16 amino acids. V dropped 6 bases and J dropped 1 base, with 16 bases sitting between them. The CDR3: CASRGGGGESYNEQFF. CDR3 nucleotide sequence: TGTGCCAGCAGGGGGGGTGGTGGGGAATCCTACAATGAGCAGTTCTTC.

This clone was picked up a small number of times. The DNA of the CDR3 is TGTGCCACCCAAAACCCGGGTGGCTATGGCTACACCTTC. Protein product: CATQNPGGYGYTF. J is TRBJ1-2 and V is TRBV24-1; D call uncertain. V lost 9 bases and J lost 4, with 14 bases in between. Germline lookup yields CDR1 KGHDR and CDR2 SFDVKD. The length of the CDR3 is 13 residues.

This chain links TRBV6-5 with TRBJ1-1, with no clear D. Trimming stripped 7 bases from V and 5 bases from J, with 20 bases between. CDR1 and CDR2 from the germline V gene are MNHEY and SVGAGI. The CDR3 loop spans 15 amino acids. CDR3 in amino acids: CASTSLKIGETEAFF. CDR3 nucleotides: TGTGCCAGCACTTCACTTAAGATCGGGGAAACTGAAGCTTTCTTT.